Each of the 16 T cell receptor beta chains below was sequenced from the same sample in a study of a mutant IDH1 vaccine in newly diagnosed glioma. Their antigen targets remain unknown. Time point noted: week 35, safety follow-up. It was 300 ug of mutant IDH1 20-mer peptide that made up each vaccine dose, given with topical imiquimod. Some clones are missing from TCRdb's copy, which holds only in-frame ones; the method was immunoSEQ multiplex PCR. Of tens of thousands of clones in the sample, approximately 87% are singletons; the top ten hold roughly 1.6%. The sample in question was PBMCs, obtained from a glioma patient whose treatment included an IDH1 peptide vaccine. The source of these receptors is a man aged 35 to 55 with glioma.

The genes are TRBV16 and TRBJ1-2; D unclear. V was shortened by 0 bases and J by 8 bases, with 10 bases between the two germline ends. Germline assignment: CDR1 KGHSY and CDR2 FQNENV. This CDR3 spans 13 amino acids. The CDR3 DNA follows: TGTGCCAGCAGCCAATCAGGGTCTTGGGGCTACACCTTC. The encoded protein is CASSQSGSWGYTF.

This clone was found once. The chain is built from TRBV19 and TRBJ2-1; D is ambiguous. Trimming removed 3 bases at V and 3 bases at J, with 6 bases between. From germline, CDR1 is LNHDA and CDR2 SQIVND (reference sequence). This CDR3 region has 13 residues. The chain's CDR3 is CASSISGYNEQFF. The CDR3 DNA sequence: TGTGCCAGTAGTATCTCTGGCTACAATGAGCAGTTCTTC.

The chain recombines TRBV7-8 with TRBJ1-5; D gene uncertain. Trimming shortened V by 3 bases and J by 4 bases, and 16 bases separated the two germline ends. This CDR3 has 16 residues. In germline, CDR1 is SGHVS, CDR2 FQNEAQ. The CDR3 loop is CASSLATSTTNQPQHF. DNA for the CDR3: TGTGCCAGCAGCTTGGCGACCAGCACCACGAATCAGCCCCAGCATTTT.

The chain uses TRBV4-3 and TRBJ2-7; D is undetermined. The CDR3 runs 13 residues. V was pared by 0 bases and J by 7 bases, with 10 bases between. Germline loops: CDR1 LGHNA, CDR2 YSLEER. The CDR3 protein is CASSQEKLAEQYF. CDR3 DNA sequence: TGCGCCAGCAGCCAAGAAAAATTAGCTGAGCAGTACTTC.

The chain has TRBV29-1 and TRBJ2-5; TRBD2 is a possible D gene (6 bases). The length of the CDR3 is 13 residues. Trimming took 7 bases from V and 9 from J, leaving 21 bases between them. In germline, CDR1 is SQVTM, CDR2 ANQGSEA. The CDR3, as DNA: TGCAGCGGAAATCTAGCGACCGCCCGGGCCCAGTACTTC. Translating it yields CSGNLATARAQYF.

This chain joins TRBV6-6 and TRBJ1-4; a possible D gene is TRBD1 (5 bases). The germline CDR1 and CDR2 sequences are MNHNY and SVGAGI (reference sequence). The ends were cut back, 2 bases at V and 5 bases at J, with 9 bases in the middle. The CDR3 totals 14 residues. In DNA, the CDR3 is TGTGCCAGCAGTTACGGGGCGGGGAATGAAAAACTGTTTTTT. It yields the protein CASSYGAGNEKLFF.

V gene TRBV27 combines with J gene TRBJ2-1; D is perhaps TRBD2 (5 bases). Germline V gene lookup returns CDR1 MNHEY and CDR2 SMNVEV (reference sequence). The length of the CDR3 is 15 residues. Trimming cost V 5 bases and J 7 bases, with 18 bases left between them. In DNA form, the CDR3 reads TGTGCCAGCAGTGAGTCTTTCCACCCGGGGAATGAGCAGTTCTTC. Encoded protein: CASSESFHPGNEQFF.

CDR3 loop: CASSPLELEGEKLFF. The CDR3 coding sequence is TGTGCCAGTAGCCCTTTGGAGCTGGAGGGTGAAAAACTGTTTTTT. The chain is built from TRBV19 and TRBJ1-4; D gene ambiguous. Germline CDR1 and CDR2: LNHDA and SQIVND (reference sequence). Between the trimmed V and J ends, which lost 6 bases and 7 bases, there was a span of 18 bases. The CDR3 spans 15 residues.

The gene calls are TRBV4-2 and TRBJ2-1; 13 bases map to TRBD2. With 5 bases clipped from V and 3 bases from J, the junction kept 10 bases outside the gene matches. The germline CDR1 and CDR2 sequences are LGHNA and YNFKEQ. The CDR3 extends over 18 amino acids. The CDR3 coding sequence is TGTGCCAGCAGCACCCCCGCCGGGACTAGCGGGGACTACAATGAGCAGTTCTTC. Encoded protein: CASSTPAGTSGDYNEQFF.

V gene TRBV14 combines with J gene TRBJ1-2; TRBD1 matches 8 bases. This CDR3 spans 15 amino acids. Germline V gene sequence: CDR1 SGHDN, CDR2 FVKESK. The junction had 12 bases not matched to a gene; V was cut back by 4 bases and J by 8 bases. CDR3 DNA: TGTGCCAGCAGCCCGCAGACAGGGGTGCCTTTGGGCTACACCTTC. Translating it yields CASSPQTGVPLGYTF.

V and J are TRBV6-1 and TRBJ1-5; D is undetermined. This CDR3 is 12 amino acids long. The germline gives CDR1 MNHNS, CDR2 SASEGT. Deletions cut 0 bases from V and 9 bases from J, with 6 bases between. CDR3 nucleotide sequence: TGTGCCAGCAGTGAAGCGTCCTGGCCCCAGCATTTT. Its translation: CASSEASWPQHF.

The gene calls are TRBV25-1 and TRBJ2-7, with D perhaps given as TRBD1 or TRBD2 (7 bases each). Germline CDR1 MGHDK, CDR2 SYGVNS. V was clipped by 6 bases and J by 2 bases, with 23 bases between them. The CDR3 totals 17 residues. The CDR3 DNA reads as TGTGCCAGCAGCAGGGGGGGGCTGCACTCTTTTACCTACGAGCAGTACTTC. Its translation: CASSRGGLHSFTYEQYF.

In DNA, the CDR3 is TGTGCCAGCAGCCCGCGAAATCTGGCGGGAGGCAAGCAGTACTTC. It translates to CASSPRNLAGGKQYF. The J gene is TRBJ2-7, the V gene TRBV7-9, with 8 bases identical to TRBD2. The CDR3 totals 15 residues. V shed 5 bases and J 8 bases; nucleotides not matched to a gene: 14. Germline V lookup: CDR1 SEHNR, CDR2 FQNEAQ (reference sequence).

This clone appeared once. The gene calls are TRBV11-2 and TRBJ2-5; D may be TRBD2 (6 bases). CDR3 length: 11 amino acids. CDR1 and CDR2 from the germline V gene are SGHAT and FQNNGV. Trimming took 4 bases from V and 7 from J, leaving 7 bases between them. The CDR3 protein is CASSSGRTQYF. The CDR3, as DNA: TGTGCCAGCAGCTCCGGGAGGACCCAGTACTTC.

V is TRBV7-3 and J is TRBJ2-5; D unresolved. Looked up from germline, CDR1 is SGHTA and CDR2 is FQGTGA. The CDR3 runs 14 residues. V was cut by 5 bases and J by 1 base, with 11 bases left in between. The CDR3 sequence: CASSRAGGQETQYF. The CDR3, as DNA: TGTGCCAGCAGCCGCGCAGGCGGCCAAGAGACCCAGTACTTC.

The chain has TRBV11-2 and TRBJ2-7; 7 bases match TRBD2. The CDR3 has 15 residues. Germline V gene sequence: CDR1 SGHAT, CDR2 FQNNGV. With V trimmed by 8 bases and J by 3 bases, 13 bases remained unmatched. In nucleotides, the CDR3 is TGTGCCAGCCAGGGTTCGGGTCGGGGGGACTACGAGCAGTACTTC. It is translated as CASQGSGRGDYEQYF.